This T cell receptor (beta chain) was documented in a study of blood T cell repertoires in COVID-19 (dated by TCRdb to the early 2020s). Broadly, across the study: Recovered participants in ImmuneRACE Cohort 3 were defined as having two consecutive negative NP/OP PCR tests, clearance from a healthcare professional, or resolution of symptoms. Samples from collaborators originated in the United States, Italy and Spain and spanned both the acute and convalescent phases of COVID-19. The material from the prospective study consisted of cDNA or gDNA derived from T cells, B-cell-depleted T cells, or PBMCs. Deeply sampled blood TCRbeta repertoires from subjects exposed to, actively infected with, or recovered from COVID-19 were included in the dataset. The repertoires were made available in a free public database intended to serve as a resource for research on the immune response to SARS-CoV-2. The samples were drawn from the first 160 participants of the ongoing ImmuneRACE study and from some 1,300 subjects provided by 6 global collaborators. The sample metadata nearly always contained a de-identified subject ID, COVID-19 status, age in years and sex. HLA class I and class II types, where available, came from metadata supplied by the sample provider rather than from assay-based typing.

As regards this clone: The antigen it recognizes is unknown. The input lacks base qualities; no much larger clone sits a single base away.

Enrolling through a virtual design, the prospective study's participants ranged in age from roughly 18 to 89 years and lived across roughly 24 United States geographic areas. In the prospective study, participants were assigned to cohorts based on the clinical history participants reported in a screening survey and a study questionnaire. In the prospective study, mobile phlebotomists collected whole blood, serum and a nasopharyngeal or oropharyngeal swab from each participant. Over a roughly 2-month period, participants in the prospective study had the option of providing additional blood draws and questionnaires. Prospective study blood samples were shipped either frozen or at room temperature before DNA extraction. Results the study describes overall, beyond this receptor: How much clinical and demographic metadata was included differed by source and by participant, and the metadata was provided uncurated.

The CDR3 sequence holds 16 residues, the cysteine and phenylalanine included. The retained sequence is limited to the CDR3, 48 bases, with the frame set at the first base. CDR1 is given as LGHDT and CDR2 as YNNKEL, both from the germline V gene (reference sequence). V gives up 0 bases and J gives up 0 bases, and the segment between their germline ends measures 11 bases. TCRbeta CDR3 regions were amplified from genomic DNA using the immunoSEQ Assay, a bias-controlled multiplex PCR. Per the source publication's procedure: Nucleated cell counts per sample were estimated from amplification of reference gene primers within the assay. Sequence reads were collapsed and filtered to measure the absolute abundance of every unique TCRbeta CDR3 rearrangement. For each sample, productive Simpson clonality was calculated as the square root of Simpson's diversity index across productive rearrangements. TCRdb provides this immuneACCESS table in a form limited to in-frame rearrangements. Some clones are lacking; in checked studies, under half of them reflect an unresolved V gene, and why the rest are absent is not known. V and J calls plus clone size are reproduced from that table; the DNA served to infer D and trimming. Counted in this sample were approximately 190,000 clones; approximately 86% of them appeared once. The ten largest clones represent 20% to 25% of the sample.

The rearranged segments are TRBV3-1 (or the pseudogene TRBV3-2) and TRBJ1-2; TRBD1 is a possible D gene, resting on 5 matching bases. This clonotype originated in a woman in her forties in a cohort exposed to, infected with or recovered from COVID-19 (not recorded which). Sample: PBMCs or T cells enriched from blood (not recorded which). The CDR3 in this case is CASSQELWGTNYGYTF. The DNA reads TGTGCCAGCAGCCAAGAGCTCTGGGGCACTAACTATGGCTACACCTTC.